This entry describes one T cell receptor beta chain. Per the original data handling: For nucleated cells, counts were estimated from reference gene primer amplification. TCRdb's table, derived via immunoSEQ multiplex PCR, lists solely in-frame clones and lacks some. Clone size and V and J calls were adopted from that table, with D and trimming inferred from the DNA. The sample lists roughly 20,000 clones; more than 65% were seen once. The sample is drawn from a study of blood T cell repertoires in COVID-19. Study as a whole: Donors in the United States, Italy and Spain gave samples during acute or convalescent COVID-19. The analysed material was cDNA or gDNA that came from T cells, B-cell-depleted T cells, or PBMCs.

The CDR3 covers 15 residues. Losses at the gene ends were 5 bases for V and 0 bases for J; bases not matched to a gene: 7. CDR1 MNHNS and CDR2 SASEGT come from the germline V gene. Specimen: peripheral blood. This TCR came from an older man with acute or convalescent COVID-19. The chain carries TRBV6-1 and TRBJ2-7; 7 bases are shared with TRBD1. The CDR3 loop reads CASSPRDSGSYEQYV. DNA for the CDR3: TGTGCCAGCAGTCCACGGGACAGCGGCTCCTACGAGCAGTACGTC.